This T cell receptor (beta chain) was recorded in a study of cytomegalovirus exposure and HLA in healthy donors. Study context: The same platform used for the 500 to 850 first-cohort repertoires was also used for the 95 to 150 validation repertoires, as a later analysis reported.

CDR1 is GTSNPN and CDR2 is SVGIG in the germline V gene (reference sequence). The CDR3 sequence is 14 residues long. The V gene lost 0 bases and the J gene lost 0 bases, with 6 bases spanning the gap. Comment on this clone: Its antigen is undetermined.

TCRdb keeps only in-frame clones here, not all; method: immunoSEQ multiplex PCR. The repertoire holds 120,000 or so clones, with more than 70% as singletons. Broader study findings: It was reportedly the case that the classifier diagnosed cytomegalovirus status with high specificity and sensitivity. Cytomegalovirus-associated status was assigned to 150 or so TCR beta chains. Most TCR sequences proved rare, with some public TCRs found in many donors.

The receptor's source is a woman younger than 45 in good health and CMV-seronegative. The V and J genes are TRBV30 and TRBJ1-3; no clear D. The sample consisted of PBMCs. The CDR3 sequence is CAWSVGLSGNTIYF. The CDR3 nucleotides read TGTGCCTGGAGTGTGGGCCTCTCTGGAAACACCATATATTTT.